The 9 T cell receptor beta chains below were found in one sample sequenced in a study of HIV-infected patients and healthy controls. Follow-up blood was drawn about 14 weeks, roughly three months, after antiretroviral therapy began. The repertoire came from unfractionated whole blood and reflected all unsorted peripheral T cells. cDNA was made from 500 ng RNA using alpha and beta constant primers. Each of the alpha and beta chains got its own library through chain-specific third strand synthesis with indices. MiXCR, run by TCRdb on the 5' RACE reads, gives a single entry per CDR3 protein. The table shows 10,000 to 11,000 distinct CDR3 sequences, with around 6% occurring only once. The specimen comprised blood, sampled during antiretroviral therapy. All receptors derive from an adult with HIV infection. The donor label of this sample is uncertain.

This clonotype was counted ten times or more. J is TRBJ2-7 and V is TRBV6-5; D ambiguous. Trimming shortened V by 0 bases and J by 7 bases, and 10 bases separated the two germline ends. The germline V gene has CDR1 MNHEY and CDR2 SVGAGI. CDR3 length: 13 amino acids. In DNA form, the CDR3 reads TGTGCCAGCAGTTACTCGCACTCGAGAGAGCAGTACTTC. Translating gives CASSYSHSREQYF.

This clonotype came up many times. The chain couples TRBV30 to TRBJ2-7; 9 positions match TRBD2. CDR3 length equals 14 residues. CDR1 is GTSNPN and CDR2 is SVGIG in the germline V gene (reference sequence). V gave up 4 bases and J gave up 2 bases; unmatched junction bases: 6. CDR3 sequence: CAWTRRTSAYEQYF. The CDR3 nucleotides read TGTGCCTGGACAAGAAGGACTAGCGCCTACGAGCAGTACTTC.

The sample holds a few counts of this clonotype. The CDR3 DNA is TGTGCCACCAGTGATAACTCACAGGGAAAGGTGCAGTTCTTC. Residues: CATSDNSQGKVQFF. The rearrangement joins TRBV24-1 to TRBJ2-1, with D perhaps TRBD1 (6 bases). The CDR3 sequence is 14 residues long. V shed 3 bases and J shed 12 bases, with 17 bases lying between them. Germline CDR1 reads KGHDR; CDR2 reads SFDVKD.

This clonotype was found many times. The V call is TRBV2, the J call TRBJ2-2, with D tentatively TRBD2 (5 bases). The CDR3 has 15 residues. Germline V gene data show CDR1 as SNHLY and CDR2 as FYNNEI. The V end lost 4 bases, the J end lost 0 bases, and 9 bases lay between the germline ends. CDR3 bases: TGTGCCAGCAGTGGAGGCGGGCCGAACACCGGGGAGCTGTTTTTT. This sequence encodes CASSGGGPNTGELFF.

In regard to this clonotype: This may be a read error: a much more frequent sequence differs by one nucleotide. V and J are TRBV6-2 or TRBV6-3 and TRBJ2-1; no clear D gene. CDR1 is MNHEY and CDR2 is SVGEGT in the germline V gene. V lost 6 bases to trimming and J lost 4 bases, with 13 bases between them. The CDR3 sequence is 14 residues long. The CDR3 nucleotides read TGTGCCAGCAGCGAGTCTAACTGTTACAATGAGCAGTTCTTC. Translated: CASSESNCYNEQFF.

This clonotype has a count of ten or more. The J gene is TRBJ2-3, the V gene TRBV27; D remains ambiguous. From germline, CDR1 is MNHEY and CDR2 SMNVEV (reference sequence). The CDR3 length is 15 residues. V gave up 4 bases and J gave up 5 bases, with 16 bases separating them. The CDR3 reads CASSSTGMFGDTQYF. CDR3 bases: TGTGCCAGCAGTTCTACTGGGATGTTTGGAGATACGCAGTATTTT.

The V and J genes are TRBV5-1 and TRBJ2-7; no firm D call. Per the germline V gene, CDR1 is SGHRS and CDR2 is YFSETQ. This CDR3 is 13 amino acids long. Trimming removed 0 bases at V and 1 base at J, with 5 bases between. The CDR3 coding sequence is TGCGCCAGCAGCTTGGGCCAGTCCTACGAGCAGTACTTC. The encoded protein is CASSLGQSYEQYF.

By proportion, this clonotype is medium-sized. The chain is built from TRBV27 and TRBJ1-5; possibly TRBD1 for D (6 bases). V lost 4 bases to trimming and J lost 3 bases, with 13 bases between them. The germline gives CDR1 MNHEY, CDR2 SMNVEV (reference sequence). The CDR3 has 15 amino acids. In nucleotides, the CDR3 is TGTGCCAGCAGTTCTTCTTGGGACACCAATCAGCCCCAGCATTTT. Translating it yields CASSSSWDTNQPQHF.

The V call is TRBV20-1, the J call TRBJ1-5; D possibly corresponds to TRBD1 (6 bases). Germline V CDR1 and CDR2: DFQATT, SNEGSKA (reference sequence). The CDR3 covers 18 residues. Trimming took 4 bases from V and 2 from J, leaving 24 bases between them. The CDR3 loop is CSAKRTAAAELGNQPQHF. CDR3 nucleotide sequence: TGCAGTGCTAAAAGGACAGCTGCCGCGGAATTGGGCAATCAGCCCCAGCATTTT.